This T cell receptor beta chain comes out of a study of blood T cell repertoires in COVID-19. Study in general: COVID-19 samples from acute and convalescent phases originated in the United States, Italy and Spain. T cells, B-cell-depleted T cells, or PBMCs provided the cDNA or gDNA that served as material.

Original analysis: From reference gene primer amplification, estimates of nucleated cell counts were derived. Profiling relied on immunoSEQ multiplex PCR, and the TCRdb table lists in-frame clones only, not all of them. Clone size and V and J calls were adopted from that table, with D and trimming inferred from the DNA. The sample yields about 160,000 clones, approximately 83% seen once. This CDR3 region has 15 residues. The ends were cut back, 0 bases at V and 1 base at J, with 7 bases in the middle. The clonotype originates from a man aged 65-85 years who had recovered from COVID-19. The sequenced material came from peripheral blood. The genes are TRBV23-1 and TRBJ1-3, with no clear D. TRBV23-1 is noted as an ORF with a role that remains uncertain. CDR3 nucleotides: TGCGCCAGCAGTCAATCGTACAGTTCTGGAAACACCATATATTTT. Translating gives CASSQSYSSGNTIYF.